These 26 T cell receptor beta chains came from one sample sequenced in a study of beta chain features in type 1 diabetes. The sequenced template was cDNA made from the entire isolated RNA. TCRdb's table, derived via immunoSEQ multiplex PCR, lists solely in-frame clones and lacks some. The table has about 300,000 clones, roughly 13% seen once; the top ten hold over 0.014%. What these receptors recognize is not known. Study-wide results and limits: Moderate but significant shortening of TCRB CDR3s was recorded in all four CD4+ subsets from Type 1 diabetes patients.

Specimen: naive CD4+ T cells from blood. These TCRs come from a woman aged 18-29 years with type 1 diabetes.

This rearrangement joins TRBV6-9 to TRBJ2-3, with 10 nucleotides matching TRBD2. The V gene's germline CDR1 is MNHGY and CDR2 SVAAGI. This CDR3 comprises 18 residues. The trim removed 4 bases at V and 1 base at J, leaving 11 bases unmatched. This CDR3 reads CASSSIEDGTSGTDTQYF. The CDR3 DNA sequence: TGTGCCAGCAGTTCTATTGAAGACGGGACTAGCGGCACAGATACGCAGTATTTT.

This clone was recorded a few times. The chain joins TRBV4-1 to TRBJ2-1, with D perhaps matching TRBD2 (5 bases). The CDR3 spans 14 residues. The germline V gene has CDR1 MGHRA and CDR2 YSYEKL. V was trimmed by 1 base and J by 13 bases, leaving 17 bases between them. CDR3 sequence reads: CASSQGTQSAGQFF. DNA for the CDR3: TGCGCCAGCAGCCAAGGGACTCAATCGGCCGGACAGTTCTTC.

In its sample, this clone was seen a few times. The genes are TRBV9 and TRBJ2-2; 9 bases are shared with TRBD1. CDR3 size: 16 residues. CDR1 is SGDLS and CDR2 is YYNGEE in the germline V gene. Germline trimming cut 2 bases from V and 4 bases from J; bases unmatched to any gene: 6. As DNA, the CDR3 is TGTGCCAGCAGCGTTGCGGGACAGGGTGGCACCGGGGAGCTGTTTTTT. Encoded protein: CASSVAGQGGTGELFF.

The chain couples TRBV28 to TRBJ2-7; D unresolved. Trimming cost V 2 bases and J 2 bases, with 10 bases left between them. This CDR3 has 14 residues. Looked up from germline, CDR1 is MDHEN and CDR2 is SYDVKM. The CDR3 region is CASSLDMSAYEQYF. The CDR3 coding sequence is TGTGCCAGCAGTTTAGACATGAGTGCCTACGAGCAGTACTTC.

This chain joins TRBV10-3 and TRBJ1-2; possible D gene TRBD1, 6 bases. The germline gives CDR1 ENHRY, CDR2 SYGVKD. The CDR3 totals 15 residues. Trimming took 3 bases from V and 4 from J, leaving 15 bases between them. The CDR3 coding sequence is TGTGCCATCAGTGACCTCCAGGGGAGGGTCTATGGCTACACCTTC. Translated, it gives CAISDLQGRVYGYTF.

A few counts support this clone. The chain employs TRBV14 and TRBJ2-7, with 7 bases aligning to TRBD1. Per the germline V gene, CDR1 is SGHDN and CDR2 is FVKESK. V was clipped by 4 bases and J by 9 bases; unmatched bases: 12. The CDR3 spans 14 residues. The CDR3 loop is CASSRAYHRDRQYF. The CDR3 DNA is TGTGCCAGCAGCCGCGCCTATCACCGGGACAGGCAGTACTTC.

V and J are TRBV5-1 and TRBJ1-2, with 8 bases aligning to TRBD1. J lost 8 bases, V lost 4 bases, and 13 bases had no gene match. The CDR3 spans 15 residues. Germline CDR1 and CDR2: SGHRS and YFSETQ. The CDR3 nucleotides read TGCGCCAGCAGCCCAACAGTCCAGGGGGCGCGCGGCTACACCTTC. Translation: CASSPTVQGARGYTF.

The genes are TRBV5-1 and TRBJ1-2, with 10 bases identical to TRBD1. The CDR3 length is 14 residues. Germline CDR1 SGHRS, CDR2 YFSETQ. With V trimmed by 4 bases and J by 4 bases, 4 bases remained unmatched. CDR3: CASSKGQGIYGYTF. CDR3 in DNA: TGCGCCAGCAGCAAGGGACAGGGGATCTATGGCTACACCTTC.

In its sample, this clone was seen a few times. The rearrangement links TRBV2 to TRBJ2-3; TRBD2 matches 8 bases. This CDR3 is 14 amino acids long. The germline gives CDR1 SNHLY, CDR2 FYNNEI. V lost 8 bases to trimming and J lost 2 bases; unmatched junction nucleotides: 6. CDR3 coding DNA: TGTGCCAGCGGCGGGAGGACTATCACAGATACGCAGTATTTT. Protein: CASGGRTITDTQYF.

This clone was detected a few times. The chain couples TRBV7-2 to TRBJ2-2; D gene ambiguous. The CDR3 length is 12 residues. Trimming removed 4 bases at V and 2 bases at J, with 2 bases between. The germline V gene has CDR1 SGHTA and CDR2 FQGNSA. CDR3 DNA: TGTGCCAGCAGCTCTAACACCGGGGAGCTGTTTTTT. Its translation is CASSSNTGELFF. Supplemented by reference TRBV7-2 and TRBJ2-2, the full variable domain reads GAGVSQSPSNKVTEKGKDVELRCDPISGHTALYWYRQSLGQGLEFLIYFQGNSAPDKSGLPSDRFSAERTGGSVSTLTIQRTQQEDSAVYLCASSSNTGELFFGEGSRLTVL.

The gene calls are TRBV5-5 and TRBJ2-7, with D maybe TRBD2 (5 bases). The CDR3 contains 15 residues. Germline V gene lookup returns CDR1 SGHKS and CDR2 YYEKEE (reference sequence). V was shortened by 5 bases and J by 0 bases, with 15 bases between the two germline ends. The CDR3: CASRWLALASYEQYF. CDR3 sequence (DNA): TGTGCCAGCAGATGGCTAGCTTTGGCCTCCTACGAGCAGTACTTC.

J is TRBJ2-3 and V is TRBV7-9, with D unclear. The CDR3 runs to 14 residues. Between the trimmed V and J ends, which lost 3 bases and 1 base, there was a span of 8 bases. Germline CDR1 SEHNR, CDR2 FQNEAQ (reference sequence). The CDR3 DNA reads TGTGCCAGCAGCTTCAGTCCAGGCACAGATACGCAGTATTTT. As protein: CASSFSPGTDTQYF.

There are a few counts of this clone. This rearrangement joins TRBV21-1 to TRBJ2-7; TRBD2, the D gene given by the table, was not confirmed from the DNA. TRBV21-1 corresponds to a pseudogene. There are 17 residues in the CDR3. The CDR3: CASSKKRREELAHEQYF. The CDR3 nucleotides are TGTGCCAGCAGCAAGAAGCGGCGGGAGGAACTCGCCCACGAGCAGTACTTC.

The gene calls are TRBV11-3 and TRBJ2-1, with 13 positions matching TRBD2. Germline V gives CDR1 SGHNT, CDR2 YENEEA. V lost 5 bases, J lost 7 bases, and 8 bases stayed unmatched. The CDR3 loop spans 16 amino acids. The CDR3 region is CASSPRTSGGLNEQFF. DNA of the CDR3: TGTGCCAGCAGCCCCCGGACTAGCGGGGGACTAAATGAGCAGTTCTTC.

This clone was counted between two and nine times. The rearrangement uses TRBV7-2 and TRBJ2-1; a weak D match, TRBD2 (6 bases). Trimming cost V 2 bases and J 4 bases, with 12 bases left between them. CDR1 and CDR2 (germline): SGHTA, FQGNSA. The CDR3 runs 15 residues. The CDR3 reads CASSLNRDSYNEQFF. For the CDR3, the DNA is TGTGCCAGCAGCTTAAACCGGGACTCTTACAATGAGCAGTTCTTC.

This clone showed up just a few times. The V and J genes are TRBV6-1 and TRBJ2-3; TRBD2 aligns across 7 bases. The CDR3 is made up of 12 amino acids. Germline CDR1 reads MNHNS; CDR2 reads SASEGT. J gave up 6 bases and V 3 bases, and 0 bases lay outside the gene matches. The CDR3 loop is CASSEREDTQYF. In DNA form, the CDR3 reads TGTGCCAGCAGTGAGCGGGAGGATACGCAGTATTTT.

The CDR3 loop is CASRPGTSGRWEQFF. The CDR3 DNA sequence: TGTGCCAGCAGACCCGGGACTAGCGGGAGATGGGAGCAGTTCTTC. V gene TRBV6-5 combines with J gene TRBJ2-1; TRBD2 agrees at 14 bases. V shed 6 bases and J 10 bases; nucleotides not matched to a gene: 8. CDR3 size: 15 residues. CDR1 MNHEY and CDR2 SVGAGI come from the germline V gene.

This clone was observed a few times. The chain employs TRBV28 and TRBJ2-7; TRBD1 aligns across 7 bases. This CDR3 is built from 13 residues. V was pared by 2 bases and J by 4 bases, with 2 bases of the junction left unmatched. Germline V CDR1 and CDR2: MDHEN, SYDVKM. CDR3 DNA: TGTGCCAGCAGTTTAGTACAGGGGTACGAGCAGTACTTC. Translating gives CASSLVQGYEQYF.

The gene calls are TRBV6-5 and TRBJ1-2; D is unclear. Germline V lookup: CDR1 MNHEY, CDR2 SVGAGI. With 5 bases removed from V and 8 bases from J, the gap between germline ends came to 9 bases. The CDR3 totals 11 residues. The CDR3 DNA is TGTGCCAGCAGTCAAGGGAGAGGCTACACCTTC. Protein sequence: CASSQGRGYTF.

This clone came up a few times. This chain links TRBV4-3 with TRBJ2-1; 14 nucleotides agree with TRBD2. CDR1 LGHNA and CDR2 YSLEER come from the germline V gene. J gave up 6 bases and V 0 bases, and 10 bases lay outside the gene matches. The CDR3 is 19 amino acids. The CDR3 DNA reads TGCGCCAGCAGCCAAGATCCAGGACTAGCGGGAGGTCGGGGCAATGAGCAGTTCTTC. This sequence encodes CASSQDPGLAGGRGNEQFF.

The sample holds a few counts of this clone. Other DNA sequences in this sample translate to the same CDR3. V and J are TRBV29-1 and TRBJ2-5, with TRBD2 as a possible D gene (5 bases). Per the germline V gene, CDR1 is SQVTM and CDR2 is ANQGSEA. This CDR3 has 12 residues. Trimming removed 3 bases from V and 5 bases from J, with 10 bases in between. In DNA, the CDR3 is TGCAGCGTTGACCCCCGCGGGGAGACCCAGTACTTC. Translation gives CSVDPRGETQYF. The variable domain in full, with the rest retrieved from reference TRBV29-1 and TRBJ2-5, is SAVISQKPSRDICQRGTSLTIQCQVDSQVTMMFWYRQQPGQSLTLIATANQGSEATYESGFVIDKFPISRPNLTFSTLTVSNMSPEDSSIYLCSVDPRGETQYFGPGTRLLVL.

This sequence joins TRBV2 and TRBJ2-1; 12 nucleotides match TRBD2. This CDR3 contains 15 residues. V shed 5 bases, J shed 10 bases, and the junction held 9 bases outside the gene matches. Looked up from germline, CDR1 is SNHLY and CDR2 is FYNNEI. The CDR3 is CASSTSSGRAQEQFF. The CDR3 DNA reads TGTGCCAGCAGTACTTCTAGCGGGAGGGCCCAGGAGCAGTTCTTC.

This clone was observed a few times. The rearrangement uses TRBV18 and TRBJ2-3; perhaps TRBD2 as D (6 bases). The germline V gene encodes CDR1 KGHSH and CDR2 LQKENI. V was pared by 2 bases and J by 9 bases, with 15 bases between. CDR3 size: 14 residues. CDR3 amino acids: CASSPMRDPGTQYF. In DNA, the CDR3 is TGTGCCAGCTCACCAATGCGGGACCCGGGGACGCAGTATTTT.

This chain connects TRBV10-3 to TRBJ2-1; 10 bases are shared with TRBD2. After removal of 4 bases from V and 3 bases from J, the junction contained 3 bases not matched to a gene. Germline V gives CDR1 ENHRY, CDR2 SYGVKD. This CDR3 comprises 15 residues. The CDR3 here is CAISGKREGYNEQFF. CDR3 nucleotides: TGTGCCATCAGTGGAAAGCGGGAGGGCTACAATGAGCAGTTCTTC.

The chain joins TRBV9 to TRBJ1-2; D possibly corresponds to TRBD1 (6 bases). The germline V gene has CDR1 SGDLS and CDR2 YYNGEE. This CDR3 comprises 13 residues. Trimming cost V 3 bases and J 5 bases, with 11 bases left between them. The CDR3 DNA follows: TGTGCCAGCAGCGAGGGGACAACGTATGGCTACACCTTC. Its protein is CASSEGTTYGYTF.

Regarding this clone: Other DNA sequences of this sample code for an identical CDR3. The chain has TRBV9 and TRBJ2-6; tentative D call: TRBD1 (6 bases). CDR1 is SGDLS, CDR2 YYNGEE, per germline. Trimming removed 4 bases at V and 0 bases at J, with 8 bases between. The CDR3 covers 15 residues. CDR3 in DNA: TGTGCCAGCAGCCTGACAGGCTCTGGGGCCAACGTCCTGACTTTC. It is translated as CASSLTGSGANVLTF. Based on the CDR3 plus reference TRBV9 and TRBJ2-6, the full variable domain is DSGVTQTPKHLITATGQRVTLRCSPRSGDLSVYWYQQSLDQGLQFLIQYYNGEERAKGNILERFSAQQFPDLHSELNLSSLELGDSALYFCASSLTGSGANVLTFGAGSRLTVL.